This T cell receptor (beta chain) was captured by sequencing in a study of T cell responses to AZD1222 COVID-19 vaccine. Whole-study context: It was second doses at about 4 or about 12 weeks that were pooled. Regarding the study as a whole: Per reports, nearly half of all spike-specific TCRs target regions that are unmutated in variants.

Repertoires were generated with immunoSEQ multiplex PCR, while TCRdb's copy carries only in-frame clones and drops some. The sample has approximately 140,000 clones, approximately 90% seen once. This clone appeared once. Its target is not known. Trimming removed 4 bases from V and 1 base from J, with 16 bases in between. The CDR3 covers 15 residues. Germline CDR1 is GTSNPN and CDR2 is SVGIG (reference sequence). Sequencing used peripheral blood, obtained on day 0 of AZD1222 vaccination. This sequence joins TRBV30 and TRBJ1-1; D may be TRBD1 (5 bases). The receptor was isolated from an adult in good health. The CDR3 DNA sequence: TGTGCCTGGACCCCCCCGGACACCAAGAACACTGAAGCTTTCTTT. It codes for CAWTPPDTKNTEAFF.